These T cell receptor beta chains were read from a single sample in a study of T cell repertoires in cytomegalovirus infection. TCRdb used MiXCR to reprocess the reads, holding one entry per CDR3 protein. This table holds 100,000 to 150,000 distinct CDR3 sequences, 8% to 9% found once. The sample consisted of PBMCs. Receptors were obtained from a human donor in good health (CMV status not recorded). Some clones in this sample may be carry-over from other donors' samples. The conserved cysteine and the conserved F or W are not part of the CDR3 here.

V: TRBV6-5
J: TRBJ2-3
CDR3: ASTHSPGQGSDTQY

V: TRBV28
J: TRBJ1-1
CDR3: ASSLFRVGAEAF

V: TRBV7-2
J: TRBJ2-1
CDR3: ASSSPLYNEQF

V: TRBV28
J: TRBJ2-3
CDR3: ASTILAGVRNTQY

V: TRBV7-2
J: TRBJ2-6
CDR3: ASRLAGGDNVLT

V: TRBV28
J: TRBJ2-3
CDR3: ASSEMGLAGPTDTQY

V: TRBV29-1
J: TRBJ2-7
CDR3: SVETSGVQNEQY

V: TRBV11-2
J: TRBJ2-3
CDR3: ASSLDRTTTSTDTQY

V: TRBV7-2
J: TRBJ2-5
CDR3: ASSFPGLATQTQY

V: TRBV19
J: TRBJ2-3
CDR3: ASGQSTDTQY

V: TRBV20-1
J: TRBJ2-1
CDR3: SASSAGGNSYNEQF

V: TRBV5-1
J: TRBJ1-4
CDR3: ASSPGDGQELF

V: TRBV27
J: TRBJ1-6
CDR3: ASSFLNSPLH

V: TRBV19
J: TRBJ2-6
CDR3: ASSHYPSPGANVLT

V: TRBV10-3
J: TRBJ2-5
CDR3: AIRSDGPRETQY

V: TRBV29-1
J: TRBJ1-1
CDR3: SVGGIEAF

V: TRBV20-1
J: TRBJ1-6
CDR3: SGKPQTLNNSPLH

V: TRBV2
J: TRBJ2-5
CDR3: ASTVSETQY

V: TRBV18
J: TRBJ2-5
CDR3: ASSSGGGQETQY

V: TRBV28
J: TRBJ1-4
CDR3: ASAVGGPTNEKLF

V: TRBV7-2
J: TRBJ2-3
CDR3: ASSSEGRGTDTQY

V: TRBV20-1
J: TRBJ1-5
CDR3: SARRDYNQPQH

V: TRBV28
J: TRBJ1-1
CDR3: ASIQGYTEAF

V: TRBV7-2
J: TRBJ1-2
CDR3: ASSSHTGGAGYT

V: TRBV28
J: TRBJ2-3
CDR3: ATQDRGTDTQY

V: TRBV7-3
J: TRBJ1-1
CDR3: ASSPWTGSGRRTEAF

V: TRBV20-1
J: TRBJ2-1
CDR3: SARDPSGGAIEQF

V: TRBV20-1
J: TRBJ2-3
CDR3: SASTSGETSTDTQY

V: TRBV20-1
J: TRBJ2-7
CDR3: SARDSRGGSYEQY

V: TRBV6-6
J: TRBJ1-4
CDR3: ASMGGGTEKLF

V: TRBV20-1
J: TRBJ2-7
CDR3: SARDAETSYEQY

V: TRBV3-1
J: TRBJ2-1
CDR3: ASSHLGTGRRGEQF

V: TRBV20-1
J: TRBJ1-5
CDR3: SARPGGAGQPQH

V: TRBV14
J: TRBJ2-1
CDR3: ASSQDPGAASYNEQF

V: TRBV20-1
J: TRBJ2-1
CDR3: SARPFSGTSYNEQF

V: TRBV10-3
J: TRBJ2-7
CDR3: AISEKAGDSEQY

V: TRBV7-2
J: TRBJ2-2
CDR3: ASSLVAGGTNTGELF

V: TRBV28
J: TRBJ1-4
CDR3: ASSLWGTGTQFGGKLF

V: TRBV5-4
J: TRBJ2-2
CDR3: ASSLAQTSGGAGTGELF

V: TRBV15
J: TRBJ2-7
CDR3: ATSRESTVSYEQY

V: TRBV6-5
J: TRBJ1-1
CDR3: ASSKQLNTEAF

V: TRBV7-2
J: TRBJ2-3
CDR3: ASSTLAGASTDTQY

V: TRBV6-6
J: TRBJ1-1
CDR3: ASSFAGIAF

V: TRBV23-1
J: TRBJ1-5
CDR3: ASSQWGGNQPQH

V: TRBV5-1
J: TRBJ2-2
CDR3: ASSLELASSGELF